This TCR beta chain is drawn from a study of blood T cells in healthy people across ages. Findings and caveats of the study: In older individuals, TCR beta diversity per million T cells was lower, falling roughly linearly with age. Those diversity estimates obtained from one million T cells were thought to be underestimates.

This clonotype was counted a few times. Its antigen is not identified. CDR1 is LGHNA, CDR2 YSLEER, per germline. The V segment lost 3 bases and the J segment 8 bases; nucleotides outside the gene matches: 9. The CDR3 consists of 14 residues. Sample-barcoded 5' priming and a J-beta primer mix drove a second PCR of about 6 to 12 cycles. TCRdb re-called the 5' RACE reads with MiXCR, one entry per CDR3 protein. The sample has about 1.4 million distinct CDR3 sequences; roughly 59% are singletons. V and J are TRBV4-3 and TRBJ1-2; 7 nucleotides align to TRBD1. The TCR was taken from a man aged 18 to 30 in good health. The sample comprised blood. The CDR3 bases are TGCGCCAGCAGCCAGAGCCCCACAGGGGTCGGCTACACCTTC. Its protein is CASSQSPTGVGYTF.